The 17 T cell receptor beta chains given below trace back to one sample, sequenced in a study of blood T cell repertoires in COVID-19. Profiled with immunoSEQ multiplex PCR; TCRdb holds only in-frame clones, not every one. This table has 150,000 or so clones, 65% to 85% appearing once. Sequences were obtained from peripheral blood. Every receptor here comes from an older woman with acute or convalescent COVID-19.

This chain links TRBV30 with TRBJ1-4, with D tentatively TRBD1 (5 bases). CDR3 length: 13 residues. Trimming left V 2 bases short and J 7 bases short, with 11 bases between. Germline CDR1 reads GTSNPN; CDR2 reads SVGIG (reference sequence). Here the CDR3 DNA reads TGTGCCTGGAGTCGGGGGAGAGGTGAAAAACTGTTTTTT. Amino acids: CAWSRGRGEKLFF.

As regards this clone: The same CDR3 arises from other DNA sequences in this sample as well. This chain uses TRBV27 with TRBJ2-7; tentatively, D is TRBD2 (6 bases). Germline lookup yields CDR1 MNHEY and CDR2 SMNVEV (reference sequence). This CDR3 is built from 13 residues. V lost 0 bases to trimming and J lost 3 bases, with 6 bases between them. This chain's CDR3 is CASSLSGGYEQYF. The CDR3 bases are TGTGCCAGCAGTTTATCGGGGGGCTACGAGCAGTACTTC.

The chain couples TRBV10-3 to TRBJ2-1, with TRBD1 matching over 9 bases. The CDR3 contains 16 residues. CDR1 and CDR2 from the germline V gene are ENHRY and SYGVKD. Trimming removed 6 bases from V and 4 bases from J; junction bases left unmatched: 10. DNA for the CDR3: TGTGCCATCAGCGGGGACAGGGTGTTCGGGTACAATGAGCAGTTCTTC. Its translation is CAISGDRVFGYNEQFF.

This clone has more than one count but fewer than ten. The chain joins TRBV6-6 to TRBJ1-6; a weak D match, TRBD1 (6 bases). Trimming took 0 bases from V and 8 from J, leaving 8 bases between them. This CDR3 has 14 amino acids. Germline V CDR1 and CDR2: MNHNY, SVGAGI (reference sequence). The CDR3 sequence: CASSYSGQYSPLHF. DNA for the CDR3: TGTGCCAGCAGTTACTCCGGACAGTATTCACCCCTCCACTTT.

The sample holds a few counts of this clone. The chain combines TRBV11-2 with TRBJ1-6; D is uncertain. There are 15 residues in the CDR3. Trimming removed 5 bases from V and 4 bases from J, with 12 bases in between. Germline V gene lookup returns CDR1 SGHAT and CDR2 FQNNGV. For the CDR3, the DNA is TGTGCCAGCAGCCTCGGAGGGAGGTATAATTCACCCCTCCACTTT. This sequence encodes CASSLGGRYNSPLHF.

The chain is built from TRBV7-9 and TRBJ1-2; D unresolved. There are 17 residues in the CDR3. Trimming took off 5 bases at V and 3 bases at J, with 22 bases between the two ends. The V gene's germline CDR1 is SEHNR and CDR2 FQNEAQ (reference sequence). The DNA for the CDR3 is TGTGCCAGCAGCCCTTATGGCGGTGGAGAGGGAGACTATGGCTACACCTTC. This sequence encodes CASSPYGGGEGDYGYTF.

V is TRBV7-9 and J is TRBJ2-5, with TRBD1 matching over 10 bases. The CDR3 length is 11 residues. After removal of 1 base from V and 13 bases from J, the junction contained 0 bases not matched to a gene. Germline loops: CDR1 SEHNR, CDR2 FQNEAQ (reference sequence). The CDR3 DNA reads as TGTGCCAGCAGCTTAGGGACAGGGGGGTACTTC. Translation gives CASSLGTGGYF.

This clone was observed once. This sequence joins TRBV6-5 and TRBJ1-1, with D tentatively TRBD1 (5 bases). The germline V gene has CDR1 MNHEY and CDR2 SVGAGI. Trimming removed 5 bases from V and 1 base from J, with 11 bases in between. This CDR3 has 14 residues. CDR3 residues: CASSKMGGNTEAFF. The CDR3 coding sequence is TGTGCCAGCAGTAAAATGGGGGGGAACACTGAAGCTTTCTTT.

The V call is TRBV5-1, the J call TRBJ2-7; TRBD1 agrees at 10 bases. CDR3 length: 16 residues. The V segment lost 1 base and the J segment 5 bases; nucleotides outside the gene matches: 9. Per the germline V gene, CDR1 is SGHRS and CDR2 is YFSETQ. For the CDR3, the DNA is TGCGCCAGCAGCTTGCATCTGACAGGGGGCAGGAACGAGCAGTACTTC. Its protein is CASSLHLTGGRNEQYF.

This chain joins TRBV19 and TRBJ2-7, with 9 bases identical to TRBD1. Trimming took 5 bases from V and 1 from J; bases not matched to a gene: 0. This CDR3 contains 13 residues. Germline V gives CDR1 LNHDA, CDR2 SQIVND (reference sequence). CDR3 coding DNA: TGTGCCAGTAGTGGGACAGGGTCCTACGAGCAGTACTTC. This translates into CASSGTGSYEQYF.

This clone was counted a few times. This chain joins TRBV28 and TRBJ2-7, with 12 nucleotides matching TRBD1. V shed 7 bases and J 5 bases; nucleotides not matched to a gene: 12. Looked up from germline, CDR1 is MDHEN and CDR2 is SYDVKM. There are 16 residues in the CDR3. The CDR3 nucleotides read TGTGCCAGCAATTACCCCCCGGGACAGGGGGCCCACGAGCAGTACTTC. Translated: CASNYPPGQGAHEQYF.

The V call is TRBV10-1, the J call TRBJ2-3; 8 nucleotides match TRBD2. This CDR3 contains 14 residues. CDR1 is WNHNN and CDR2 is SYGVQD in the germline V gene (reference sequence). V dropped 10 bases and J dropped 4; count of bases not matched to a gene: 10. In DNA form, the CDR3 reads TGCGCCACCAAAGGGACTAGTAGGGCAGATACGCAGTATTTT. Its protein is CATKGTSRADTQYF.

The chain employs TRBV6-5 and TRBJ2-3; 8 positions match TRBD2. There are 14 residues in the CDR3. The trim removed 5 bases at V and 4 bases at J, leaving 5 bases unmatched. The germline V gene encodes CDR1 MNHEY and CDR2 SVGAGI. The CDR3 is CASSSGGVADTQYF. In DNA form, the CDR3 reads TGTGCCAGCAGTAGCGGGGGCGTTGCAGATACGCAGTATTTT.

The chain combines TRBV4-2 with TRBJ1-5, with TRBD1 matching over 7 bases. Germline assignment: CDR1 LGHNA and CDR2 YNFKEQ. Unmatched junction bases numbered 4, after V lost 0 bases and J lost 2 bases. This CDR3 spans 16 amino acids. CDR3 nucleotides: TGTGCCAGCAGCCAAGATCGAGGGGGCGGCAATCAGCCCCAGCATTTT. Its protein product is CASSQDRGGGNQPQHF.

This clone was observed a single time. The chain links TRBV6-5 to TRBJ1-2; the D gene is possibly TRBD1 (6 bases). The CDR3 runs 13 residues. CDR1 and CDR2 (germline): MNHEY, SVGAGI. V was clipped by 6 bases and J by 2 bases, with 10 bases between them. The CDR3 DNA follows: TGTGCCAGCAGGTATCAGGGGAACTATGGCTACACCTTC. This gives the protein CASRYQGNYGYTF.

Only a few counts were recorded for this clone. The V call is TRBV19, the J call TRBJ2-7; 10 nucleotides line up with TRBD2. J was trimmed by 2 bases and V by 6 bases; bases with no gene match: 4. From germline, CDR1 is LNHDA and CDR2 SQIVND (reference sequence). The CDR3 spans 14 residues. CDR3 region: CASSTSGATYEQYF. The CDR3 bases are TGTGCCAGTAGCACTAGCGGGGCGACCTACGAGCAGTACTTC.

The chain joins TRBV20-1 to TRBJ2-2, with 12 bases that match TRBD2. Germline assignment: CDR1 DFQATT and CDR2 SNEGSKA (reference sequence). The CDR3 contains 16 residues. Germline trimming cut 3 bases from V and 1 base from J; bases unmatched to any gene: 3. Written as DNA, the CDR3 is TGCAGTGCTAGTTCGACTAGCGGGGGGAACACCGGGGAGCTGTTTTTT. Amino acids: CSASSTSGGNTGELFF.